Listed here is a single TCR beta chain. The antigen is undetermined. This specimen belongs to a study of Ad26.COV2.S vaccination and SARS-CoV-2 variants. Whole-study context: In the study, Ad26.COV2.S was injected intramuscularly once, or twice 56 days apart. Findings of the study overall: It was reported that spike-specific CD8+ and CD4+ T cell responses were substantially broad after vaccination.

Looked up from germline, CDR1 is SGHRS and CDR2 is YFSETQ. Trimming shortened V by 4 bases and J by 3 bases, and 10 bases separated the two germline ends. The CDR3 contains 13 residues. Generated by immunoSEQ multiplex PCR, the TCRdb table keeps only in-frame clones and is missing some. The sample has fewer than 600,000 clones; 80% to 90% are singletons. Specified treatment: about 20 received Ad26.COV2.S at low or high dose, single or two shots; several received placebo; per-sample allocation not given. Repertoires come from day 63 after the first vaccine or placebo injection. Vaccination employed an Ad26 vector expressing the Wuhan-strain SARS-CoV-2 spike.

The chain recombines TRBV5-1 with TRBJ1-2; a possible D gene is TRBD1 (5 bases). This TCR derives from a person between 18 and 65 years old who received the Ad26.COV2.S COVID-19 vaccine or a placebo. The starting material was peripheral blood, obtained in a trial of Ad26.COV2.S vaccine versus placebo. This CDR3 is CASSLDSYYGYTF. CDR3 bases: TGCGCCAGCAGCCTCGACAGCTACTATGGCTACACCTTC.